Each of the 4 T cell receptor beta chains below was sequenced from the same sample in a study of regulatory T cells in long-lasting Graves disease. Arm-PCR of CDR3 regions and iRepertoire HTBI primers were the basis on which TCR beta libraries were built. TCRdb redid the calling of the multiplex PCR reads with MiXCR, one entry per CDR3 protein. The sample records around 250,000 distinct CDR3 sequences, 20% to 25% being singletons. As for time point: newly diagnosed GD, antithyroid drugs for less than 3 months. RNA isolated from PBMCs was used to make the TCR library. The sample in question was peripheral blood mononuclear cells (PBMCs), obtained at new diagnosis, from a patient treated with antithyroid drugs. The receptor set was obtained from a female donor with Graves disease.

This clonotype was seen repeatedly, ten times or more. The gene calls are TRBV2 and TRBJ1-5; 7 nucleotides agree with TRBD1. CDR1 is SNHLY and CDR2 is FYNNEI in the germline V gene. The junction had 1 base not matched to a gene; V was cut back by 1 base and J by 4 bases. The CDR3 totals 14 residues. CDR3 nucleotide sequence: TGTGCCAGCAGTGAAGAGGGGGCTAATCAGCCCCAGCATTTT. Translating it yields CASSEEGANQPQHF.

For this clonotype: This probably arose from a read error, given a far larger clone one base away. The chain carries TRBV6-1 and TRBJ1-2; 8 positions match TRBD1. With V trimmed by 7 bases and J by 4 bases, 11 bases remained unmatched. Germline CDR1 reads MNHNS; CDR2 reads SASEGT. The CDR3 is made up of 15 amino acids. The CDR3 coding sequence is TGTGCCAGCAAGTCAGGGGGCGCCTCTCCCTATGGCTACACCTTC. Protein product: CASKSGGASPYGYTF.

In DNA form, the CDR3 reads TGTGCCAGCAACCAAGGAGATTTTGGGGCCAACGTCCTGACTTTC. Its protein is CASNQGDFGANVLTF. V gene TRBV9 combines with J gene TRBJ2-6, with D uncertain. V was cut by 6 bases and J by 3 bases, with 13 bases left in between. This CDR3 is built from 15 residues. Per germline, CDR1 SGDLS and CDR2 YYNGEE.

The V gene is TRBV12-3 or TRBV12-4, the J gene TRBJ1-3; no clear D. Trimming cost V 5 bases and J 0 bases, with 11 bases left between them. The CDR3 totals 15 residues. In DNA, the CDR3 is TGTGCCAGCAGTATCCCTAGGAGCTCTGGAAACACCATATATTTT. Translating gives CASSIPRSSGNTIYF.